These 5 T cell receptor beta chains came from one sample sequenced in a study of identical twins. TCRdb recomputed calls from the 5' RACE reads with MiXCR, one row per CDR3 protein. This table has 650,000 to 750,000 distinct CDR3 sequences, over 20% appearing once. These same data were also listed under a study on T cells expressing NK-cell markers.

Sequencing used PBMCs. These receptors were collected from a woman between 18 and 30 years old in good health.

The chain couples TRBV5-1 to TRBJ2-5; 7 bases map to TRBD1. V shed 0 bases, J shed 2 bases, and the junction held 1 base outside the gene matches. CDR3 length: 14 residues. CDR1 is SGHRS, CDR2 YFSETQ, per germline. CDR3 sequence (DNA): TGCGCCAGCAGCTTGGGGGGACAGCAAGAGACCCAGTACTTC. Translated, it gives CASSLGGQQETQYF.

The sample holds a few counts of this clonotype. The chain uses TRBV7-2 and TRBJ2-5; the D gene is possibly TRBD2 (6 bases). The CDR3 extends over 15 amino acids. The V end lost 4 bases, the J end lost 5 bases, and 17 bases lay between the germline ends. Per germline, CDR1 SGHTA and CDR2 FQGNSA. This CDR3 is CASSSSGTGTETQYF. CDR3 DNA: TGTGCCAGCAGCTCGTCCGGGACTGGGACGGAGACCCAGTACTTC.

The chain uses TRBV3-1 and TRBJ2-7; D possibly corresponds to TRBD2 (6 bases). Germline lookup yields CDR1 LGHDT and CDR2 YNNKEL (reference sequence). The V gene lost 8 bases and the J gene lost 6 bases, with 11 bases spanning the gap. CDR3 length: 11 residues. DNA for the CDR3: TGTGCCAGCGAAGGGACTCGCGAGCAGTACTTC. Its translation: CASEGTREQYF.

This sequence joins TRBV20-1 and TRBJ1-5; D is possibly TRBD1 (6 bases). V was clipped by 1 base and J by 4 bases, with 14 bases between them. This CDR3 is built from 15 residues. Germline V gene sequence: CDR1 DFQATT, CDR2 SNEGSKA (reference sequence). The CDR3 is CSARGGLGANQPQHF. CDR3 nucleotide sequence: TGCAGTGCTAGAGGAGGCCTGGGGGCGAATCAGCCCCAGCATTTT.

The V gene is TRBV28, the J gene TRBJ2-7; 7 nucleotides align to TRBD1. CDR1 MDHEN and CDR2 SYDVKM come from the germline V gene. The CDR3 has 14 amino acids. Unmatched junction bases numbered 4, after V lost 2 bases and J lost 3 bases. The CDR3 region is CASSLTGDNYEQYF. The CDR3 bases are TGTGCCAGCAGTTTAACAGGGGATAACTACGAGCAGTACTTC.